This T cell receptor beta chain was sequenced during a study of blood T cell repertoires in COVID-19. Study overall: Sites across the United States, Italy and Spain contributed samples from acute and convalescent COVID-19.

As handled by the study authors: Nucleated cell number was recorded as an estimate derived from reference gene primer amplification. Libraries were prepared by immunoSEQ multiplex PCR; TCRdb keeps only in-frame clonotypes and omits some of them. V and J calls plus clone size are reproduced from that table; the DNA served to infer D and trimming. The sample contains about 260,000 clones, around 86% of which appear only once. CDR1 is LGHNA, CDR2 YNFKEQ, per germline. V dropped 0 bases and J dropped 4 bases, with 10 bases sitting between them. The CDR3 runs 15 residues. This sequence was found in a woman in her forties who had recovered from COVID-19. V usage is TRBV4-2 and J usage is TRBJ1-5; D is perhaps TRBD1 (5 bases). The sequencing sample was made of peripheral blood. The CDR3 nucleotides are TGTGCCAGCAGCCAAGACAGGGCTTATAATCAGCCCCAGCATTTT. It encodes CASSQDRAYNQPQHF.